This T cell receptor (beta chain) was identified during a study of cytomegalovirus exposure and HLA in healthy donors. As to this clone: Its cognate antigen is unknown.

Each of the donors was a healthy bone marrow donor. Study conclusions and caveats: Available immune exposure information was restricted to CMV serostatus only. Common viral pathogens seemed to be connected with several of the most significant clusters, according to a later analysis. Researchers counted roughly 160 TCR beta chains as cytomegalovirus-associated.

J was trimmed by 5 bases and V by 3 bases; bases with no gene match: 2. The CDR3 has 15 residues. Germline V gene sequence: CDR1 KGHSH, CDR2 LQKENI. PCR used 60 Vbeta primers and 13 Jbeta primers. Sequencing was performed with immunoSEQ multiplex PCR; in TCRdb, only in-frame clones are kept and a portion is missing. The repertoire consists of about 170,000 clones, with more than 75% occurring once and the leading ten covering about 2.4%. This receptor was identified in a man aged 25-45 years in good health and CMV-seropositive. Sequencing input: PBMCs. This rearrangement joins TRBV18 to TRBJ2-1; 12 bases are shared with TRBD2. The CDR3 nucleotides are TGTGCCAGCTCACCTTCTAGCGGGAGGGACAATGAGCAGTTCTTC. Encoded protein: CASSPSSGRDNEQFF.